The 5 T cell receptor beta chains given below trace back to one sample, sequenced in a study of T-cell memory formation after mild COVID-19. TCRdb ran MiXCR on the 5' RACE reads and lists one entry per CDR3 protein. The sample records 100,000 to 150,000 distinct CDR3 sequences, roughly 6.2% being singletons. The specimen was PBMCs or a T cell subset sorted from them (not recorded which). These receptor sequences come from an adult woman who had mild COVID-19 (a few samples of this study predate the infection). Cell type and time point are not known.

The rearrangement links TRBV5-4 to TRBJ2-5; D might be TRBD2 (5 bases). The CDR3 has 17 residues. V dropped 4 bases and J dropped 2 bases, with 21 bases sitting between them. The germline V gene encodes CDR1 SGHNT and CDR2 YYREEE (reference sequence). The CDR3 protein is CASSPRDSWVAQETQYF. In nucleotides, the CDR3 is TGTGCCAGCAGCCCCCGGGATTCGTGGGTAGCTCAAGAGACCCAGTACTTC.

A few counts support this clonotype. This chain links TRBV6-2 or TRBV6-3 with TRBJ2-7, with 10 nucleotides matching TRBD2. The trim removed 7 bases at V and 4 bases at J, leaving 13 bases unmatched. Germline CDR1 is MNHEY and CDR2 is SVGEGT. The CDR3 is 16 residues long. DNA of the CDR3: TGTGCCAGCAAAGCCTTAGGGACTAGCGAGACGTACGAGCAGTACTTC. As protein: CASKALGTSETYEQYF.

The CDR3 sequence: CASSFADGPRNIQYF. The CDR3 DNA reads TGTGCCAGCAGTTTCGCGGACGGGCCAAGAAACATTCAGTACTTC. V gene TRBV12-3 or TRBV12-4 combines with J gene TRBJ2-4; D gene uncertain. V shed 3 bases and J shed 6 bases, with 15 bases lying between them. The CDR3 has 15 amino acids.

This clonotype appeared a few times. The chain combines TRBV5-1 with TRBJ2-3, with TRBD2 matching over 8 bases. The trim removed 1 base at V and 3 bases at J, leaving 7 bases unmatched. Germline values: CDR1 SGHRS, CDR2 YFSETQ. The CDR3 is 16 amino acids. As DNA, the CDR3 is TGCGCCAGCAGCTTGATAGTCGGGGGGGCAACAGATACGCAGTATTTT. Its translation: CASSLIVGGATDTQYF.

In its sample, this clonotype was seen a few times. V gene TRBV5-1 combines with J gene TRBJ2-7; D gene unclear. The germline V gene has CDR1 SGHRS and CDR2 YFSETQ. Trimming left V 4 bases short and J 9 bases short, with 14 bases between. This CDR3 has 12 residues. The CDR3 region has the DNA TGCGCCAGCAGCCCGTCCGCGTCGGTGCAGTACTTC. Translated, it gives CASSPSASVQYF.